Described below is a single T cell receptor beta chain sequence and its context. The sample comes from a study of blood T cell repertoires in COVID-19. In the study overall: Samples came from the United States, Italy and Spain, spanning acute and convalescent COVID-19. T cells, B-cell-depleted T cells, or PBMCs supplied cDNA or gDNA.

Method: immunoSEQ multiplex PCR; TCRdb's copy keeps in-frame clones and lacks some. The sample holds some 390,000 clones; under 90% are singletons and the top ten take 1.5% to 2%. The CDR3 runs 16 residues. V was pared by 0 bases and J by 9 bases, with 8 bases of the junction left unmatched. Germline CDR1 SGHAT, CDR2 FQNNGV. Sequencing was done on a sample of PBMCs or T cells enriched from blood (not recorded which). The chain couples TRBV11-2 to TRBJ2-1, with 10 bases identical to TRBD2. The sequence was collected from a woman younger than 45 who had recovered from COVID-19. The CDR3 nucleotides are TGTGCCAGCAGCTTAGACTCGCTAGCGGGAGAGGGTGAGCAGTTCTTC. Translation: CASSLDSLAGEGEQFF. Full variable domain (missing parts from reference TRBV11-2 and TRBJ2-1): EAGVAQSPRYKIIEKRQSVAFWCNPISGHATLYWYQQILGQGPKLLIQFQNNGVVDDSQLPKDRFSAERLKGVDSTLKIQPAKLEDSAVYLCASSLDSLAGEGEQFFGPGTRLTVL.